These 21 T cell receptor beta chains came from one sample sequenced in a study of cytomegalovirus exposure and HLA in healthy donors. The PCR ran on 60 Vbeta and 13 Jbeta primers. This table comes from immunoSEQ multiplex PCR, and its TCRdb copy is limited to in-frame clones, with some not included. The sample carries 100,000 to 150,000 clones, roughly four fifths recorded once. The sample comprised PBMCs. These receptors all stem from a middle-aged woman in good health and CMV-seropositive.

The chain has TRBV13 and TRBJ2-1; TRBD2 agrees at 7 bases. The CDR3 spans 15 residues. CDR1 and CDR2 from the germline V gene are PRHDT and FYEKMQ (reference sequence). With 5 bases clipped from V and 5 bases from J, the junction kept 9 bases outside the gene matches. CDR3 coding DNA: TGTGCCAGCAGCCTTAGCTGGGGACTAAACAATGAGCAGTTCTTC. Its translation: CASSLSWGLNNEQFF.

V is TRBV30 and J is TRBJ2-5, with 9 bases lining up with TRBD1. This CDR3 has 14 amino acids. The germline gives CDR1 GTSNPN, CDR2 SVGIG (reference sequence). V lost 8 bases and J lost 2; bases outside the gene matches: 9. DNA of the CDR3: TGTGCCCTCACACGGGGGACAGGGCAAGAGACCCAGTACTTC. Translation: CALTRGTGQETQYF.

This chain links TRBV5-1 with TRBJ1-5; 11 nucleotides align to TRBD1. V shed 4 bases and J 0 bases; nucleotides not matched to a gene: 9. Germline V gene data show CDR1 as SGHRS and CDR2 as YFSETQ. The CDR3 spans 18 residues. CDR3 DNA: TGCGCCAGCAGCCCGGGGACAGGGGGGGTCCTTAGCAATCAGCCCCAGCATTTT. Translated, it gives CASSPGTGGVLSNQPQHF.

This chain links TRBV6-5 with TRBJ1-2; 9 nucleotides align to TRBD1. CDR1 is MNHEY and CDR2 is SVGAGI in the germline V gene. This CDR3 spans 13 amino acids. Trimming at V came to 6 bases and at J to 7 bases, leaving 6 bases not matched to a gene. DNA of the CDR3: TGTGCCAGCAGGACCGGGACAGGGACTGGCTACACCTTC. It is translated as CASRTGTGTGYTF.

The chain recombines TRBV7-3 with TRBJ2-3; 13 bases fit TRBD2. The germline V gene has CDR1 SGHTA and CDR2 FQGTGA. The CDR3 covers 16 residues. Trimming removed 5 bases from V and 5 bases from J; junction bases left unmatched: 7. The CDR3 sequence: CASSTTSGRAIDTQYF. In nucleotides, the CDR3 is TGTGCCAGCAGCACCACTAGCGGGAGGGCCATAGATACGCAGTATTTT.

V gene TRBV10-3 combines with J gene TRBJ2-7, with 11 bases identical to TRBD2. The germline V gene encodes CDR1 ENHRY and CDR2 SYGVKD. V gave up 3 bases and J gave up 2 bases; unmatched junction bases: 15. This CDR3 is built from 19 residues. The CDR3: CAISDWGLAGGRKAYEQYF. In nucleotides, the CDR3 is TGTGCCATCAGTGATTGGGGGCTAGCGGGAGGACGTAAAGCCTACGAGCAGTACTTC.

This chain links TRBV5-1 with TRBJ2-3; D ambiguous. Between the trimmed V and J ends, which lost 1 base and 6 bases, there was a span of 15 bases. CDR1 is SGHRS, CDR2 YFSETQ, per germline. This CDR3 has 15 amino acids. CDR3: CASSLQQFPPDTQYF. CDR3 sequence (DNA): TGCGCCAGCAGCTTGCAACAGTTCCCCCCTGATACGCAGTATTTT.

V and J are TRBV10-3 and TRBJ1-2, with 8 nucleotides matching TRBD1. The ends lost 6 bases at V and 7 bases at J; junction bases unmatched: 7. This CDR3 is built from 13 residues. Germline V gene sequence: CDR1 ENHRY, CDR2 SYGVKD. The CDR3 here is CAISPGQEGGYTF. Here the CDR3 DNA reads TGTGCCATCAGCCCGGGACAGGAAGGTGGCTACACCTTC.

This chain links TRBV6-1 with TRBJ2-2; TRBD1 matches at 8 bases. The CDR3 runs 15 residues. V was clipped by 11 bases and J by 5 bases; unmatched bases: 13. Germline CDR1 and CDR2: MNHNS and SASEGT. DNA for the CDR3: TGTGCCGGCGACGGACAGGGTGGTGAGACCGGGGAGCTGTTTTTT. Its protein product is CAGDGQGGETGELFF.

This clone was detected a few times. The chain employs TRBV9 and TRBJ2-7; 10 nucleotides match TRBD1. With 2 bases clipped from V and 5 bases from J, the junction kept 7 bases outside the gene matches. Germline V gene data show CDR1 as SGDLS and CDR2 as YYNGEE. CDR3 size: 15 residues. CDR3 DNA: TGTGCCAGCAGCGTTGGGGACAGGGGTTACCACGAGCAGTACTTC. Protein sequence: CASSVGDRGYHEQYF.

J is TRBJ2-7 and V is TRBV6-1, with a tentative D call TRBD2 (5 bases). Per germline, CDR1 MNHNS and CDR2 SASEGT. Trimming cost V 10 bases and J 1 base, with 11 bases left between them. The CDR3 extends over 12 amino acids. The CDR3 sequence: CATKDFSYEQYF. Here the CDR3 DNA reads TGTGCCACCAAGGACTTTTCCTACGAGCAGTACTTC.

This clone was counted once. The rearrangement joins TRBV7-9 to TRBJ1-2; possible D gene TRBD1, 6 bases. The germline V and J ends were trimmed by 0 bases and 10 bases, with 18 bases remaining between them. Germline V gene sequence: CDR1 SEHNR, CDR2 FQNEAQ (reference sequence). This CDR3 comprises 15 residues. Here the CDR3 reads CASSLADSPMVVYTF. The CDR3 DNA is TGTGCCAGCAGCTTAGCGGACAGCCCCATGGTGGTCTACACCTTC.

This chain links TRBV30 with TRBJ2-7; 7 bases map to TRBD1. Looked up from germline, CDR1 is GTSNPN and CDR2 is SVGIG (reference sequence). The V and J ends lost 3 bases and 3 bases, in that order; junction bases with no gene match: 11. The CDR3 runs 15 residues. The CDR3 region has the DNA TGTGCCTGGAGCGGACAGGTAACCCTAATCTACGAGCAGTACTTC. It codes for CAWSGQVTLIYEQYF.

The chain has TRBV13 and TRBJ2-1; 12 bases align to TRBD2. V lost 4 bases to trimming and J lost 9 bases; unmatched junction nucleotides: 7. Germline CDR1 and CDR2: PRHDT and FYEKMQ (reference sequence). The CDR3 has 15 amino acids. CDR3 DNA sequence: TGTGCCAGCAGCTCCGGACTAGCGGGATCGGCTGAGCAGTTCTTC. This gives the protein CASSSGLAGSAEQFF.

This rearrangement joins TRBV7-6 to TRBJ1-2, with 7 bases fitting TRBD1. CDR1 is SGHVS, CDR2 FNYEAQ, per germline. The length of the CDR3 is 14 residues. The J segment lost 8 bases and the V segment lost 0 bases, leaving 6 bases of the junction unmatched. CDR3 nucleotides: TGTGCCAGCAGCTTAGCGGAGGGGGCGGCGGGCTACACCTTC. As protein: CASSLAEGAAGYTF.

V gene TRBV5-6 combines with J gene TRBJ2-4, with a weak D call TRBD1 (5 bases). The CDR3 is made up of 19 amino acids. V lost 5 bases to trimming and J lost 2 bases, with 26 bases between them. Germline V lookup: CDR1 SGHDT, CDR2 YYEEEE. The CDR3 DNA reads TGTGCCAGCAGGACTGTTAGTTTAGGGGCGAAGGAGTCCAAAAACATTCAGTACTTC. Amino acids: CASRTVSLGAKESKNIQYF.

The chain employs TRBV4-1 and TRBJ1-2, with TRBD1 matching 7 bases. Germline V CDR1 and CDR2: MGHRA, YSYEKL. The CDR3 length is 17 residues. Losses at the gene ends were 2 bases for V and 8 bases for J; bases not matched to a gene: 17. CDR3 DNA: TGCGCCAGCAGCCAACGGACCGGGACAGAGAAGGGCCGGGGCTACACCTTC. Encoded protein: CASSQRTGTEKGRGYTF.

This clone was recorded only once. The V gene is TRBV27, the J gene TRBJ1-2; the D gene is possibly TRBD1 (6 bases). Per germline, CDR1 MNHEY and CDR2 SMNVEV (reference sequence). The CDR3 length is 14 residues. Trimming stripped 6 bases from V and 2 bases from J, with 13 bases between. The CDR3 nucleotides read TGTGCCAGCAGGCTCACCACAGGGAACTATGGCTACACCTTC. It translates to CASRLTTGNYGYTF.

V and J are TRBV9 and TRBJ2-3, with a possible D match to TRBD2 (6 bases). Germline CDR1 is SGDLS and CDR2 is YYNGEE. This CDR3 comprises 13 residues. Trimming took 3 bases from V and 4 from J, leaving 9 bases between them. The CDR3 DNA sequence: TGTGCCAGCAGCGATCTAGCGTCAGATACGCAGTATTTT. The encoded protein is CASSDLASDTQYF.

CDR3 sequence reads: CASSLRGGSHTEAFF. In DNA form, the CDR3 reads TGTGCCAGCAGCTTAAGGGGTGGTAGTCACACTGAAGCTTTCTTT. The rearrangement uses TRBV13 and TRBJ1-1, with D perhaps matching TRBD1 (5 bases). CDR1 is PRHDT and CDR2 is FYEKMQ in the germline V gene (reference sequence). The CDR3 spans 15 residues. Trimming stripped 2 bases from V and 3 bases from J, with 13 bases between.

This clone showed up just once. The rearrangement joins TRBV28 to TRBJ2-2; 10 nucleotides line up with TRBD1. Looked up from germline, CDR1 is MDHEN and CDR2 is SYDVKM. V trimming: 10 bases; J trimming: 5 bases; junction bases outside the gene matches: 4. CDR3 length: 13 residues. This CDR3 is CATRQGATGELFF. The CDR3 coding sequence is TGTGCCACCCGACAGGGGGCAACCGGGGAGCTGTTTTTT.